This T cell receptor (beta chain) was obtained from a study of blood T cell repertoires in COVID-19. Study summary: Acute and convalescent COVID-19 specimens originated in the United States, Italy and Spain. PBMCs, B-cell-depleted T cells, or T cells were the source of the cDNA or gDNA that made up the material.

CDR3 length: 14 amino acids. Germline V gene data show CDR1 as GTSNPN and CDR2 as SVGIG (reference sequence). V shed 2 bases and J 6 bases; nucleotides not matched to a gene: 7. Authors' processing steps: Reference gene primer amplification gave nucleated cell count estimates. The method was immunoSEQ multiplex PCR; TCRdb's version includes in-frame clones alone and lacks a portion of them. The V and J calls and clone size are taken from that table; D and trimming were inferred from the DNA. The sample contains fewer than 35,000 clones, roughly 87% of which appear only once. J is TRBJ1-2 and V is TRBV30; 9 nucleotides match TRBD1. This receptor was obtained from a man older than 75 with acute or convalescent COVID-19. Sequencing used peripheral blood. CDR3 coding DNA: TGTGCCTGGAGTTCACAGGGGGCCTTGAATGGCTACACCTTC. Residues: CAWSSQGALNGYTF.